This T cell receptor beta chain was observed in a study of human T cells and chemical hapten exposure. Study-wide background: A mostly female patient group had alopecia areata, totalis or universalis.

Time point defined: patch test 3, about 24 weeks after DPC sensitization. Regarding treatment: therapeutic diphenylcyclopropenone sensitization with weekly scalp DPC. The study extracted total RNA from unfractionated whole blood. The CDR3 totals 14 residues. The germline gives CDR1 MNHEY, CDR2 SVGAGI. Trimming removed 6 bases from V and 4 bases from J, with 12 bases in between. Original processing methods: With a range of roughly 23,224 to 690,600, the median per sample was around 96,000 TCRs. MiXCR, run by TCRdb on the RACE reads, gives a single entry per CDR3 protein. Clone size and V and J calls follow TCRdb, not the original study. The sample has roughly 200,000 distinct CDR3 sequences; under 30% are singletons.

The receptor comes from a woman in her thirties or forties with alopecia areata. Some clones in this sample may be carry-over from other donors' samples. Sequences were derived from whole blood, sampled in connection with sensitization to the hapten diphenylcyclopropenone (DPC). The chain combines TRBV6-5 with TRBJ1-4; weak D call: TRBD1 (6 bases). The DNA for the CDR3 is TGTGCCAGCAGCCCTGGACAGATTAATGAAAAACTGTTTTTT. It translates to CASSPGQINEKLFF.